The 21 T cell receptor beta chains reported below all come from one sample, sequenced in a study of T cell changes during pregnancy in multiple sclerosis. Sequencing used immunoSEQ multiplex PCR; TCRdb keeps in-frame clones, though not all of them. This table has 95,000 to 110,000 clones, around nine tenths appearing once. The material was peripheral blood, obtained after pregnancy. Receptors originate from a female donor with multiple sclerosis, enrolled in a pregnancy study.

This sequence joins TRBV15 and TRBJ2-2, with D hard to call. The CDR3 has 17 amino acids. V lost 2 bases and J 6 bases, leaving 19 bases between the germline ends. Per the germline V gene, CDR1 is LNHNV and CDR2 is YYDKDF (reference sequence). The DNA of the CDR3 is TGTGCCACCAGCAGAAGCCTCAACAGAGTCCCTTCCGGGGAGCTGTTTTTT. Translated, it gives CATSRSLNRVPSGELFF.

The CDR3 here is CASSPGGGKLFF. The CDR3 coding sequence is TGTGCCAGCTCACCAGGCGGAGGGAAACTGTTTTTT. The gene calls are TRBV18 and TRBJ1-4; no firm D call. Per the germline V gene, CDR1 is KGHSH and CDR2 is LQKENI. This CDR3 contains 12 residues. The ends were cut back, 2 bases at V and 11 bases at J, with 9 bases in the middle.

This clone showed up just once. The chain links TRBV15 to TRBJ1-1, with 7 nucleotides matching TRBD1. Trimming took 5 bases from V and 0 from J; bases not matched to a gene: 6. The germline V gene encodes CDR1 LNHNV and CDR2 YYDKDF (reference sequence). The CDR3 covers 15 residues. The CDR3 region has the DNA TGTGCCACCAGCGGGCTACAGGGGATGAACACTGAAGCTTTCTTT. Translating gives CATSGLQGMNTEAFF.

The chain employs TRBV6-1 and TRBJ2-3, with 10 nucleotides matching TRBD2. The J segment lost 3 bases and the V segment lost 7 bases, leaving 7 bases of the junction unmatched. The germline V gene encodes CDR1 MNHNS and CDR2 SASEGT. The CDR3 covers 15 residues. DNA for the CDR3: TGTGCCAGCAACCCGGGACTAGCGAATACAGATACGCAGTATTTT. Translating it yields CASNPGLANTDTQYF.

CDR3 nucleotides: TGTGCCAGCAGCTTATGGCAGGGGACTGAAGCTTTCTTT. This encodes CASSLWQGTEAFF. V usage is TRBV5-5 and J usage is TRBJ1-1, with a possible D match to TRBD1 (6 bases). This CDR3 is built from 13 residues. Germline assignment: CDR1 SGHKS and CDR2 YYEKEE (reference sequence). Trimming left V 2 bases short and J 5 bases short, with 10 bases between.

The V call is TRBV28, the J call TRBJ1-5; 8 bases align to TRBD1. In germline, CDR1 is MDHEN, CDR2 SYDVKM. Trimming removed 2 bases from V and 1 base from J; junction bases left unmatched: 7. The CDR3 contains 17 residues. CDR3 nucleotides: TGTGCCAGCAGTTTACCCCTTCAGGGGGCAAGCAATCAGCCCCAGCATTTT. It translates to CASSLPLQGASNQPQHF.

The chain is built from TRBV28 and TRBJ1-5; tentative D call: TRBD1 (6 bases). CDR1 and CDR2 from the germline V gene are MDHEN and SYDVKM. Trimming left V 2 bases short and J 0 bases short, with 20 bases between. CDR3 length equals 19 residues. This CDR3 reads CASSLELGQRLYSNQPQHF. In nucleotides, the CDR3 is TGTGCCAGCAGTTTAGAGCTTGGACAGCGCCTTTATAGCAATCAGCCCCAGCATTTT.

DNA of the CDR3: TGTGCCAGCAGTTCCGGGGGGTCGGGCACCGGGGAGCTGTTTTTT. Its protein product is CASSSGGSGTGELFF. This rearrangement joins TRBV7-2 to TRBJ2-2; 7 nucleotides align to TRBD2. CDR1 is SGHTA, CDR2 FQGNSA, per germline. Trimming took 6 bases from V and 4 from J; bases not matched to a gene: 8. The CDR3 has 15 residues.

The rearrangement uses TRBV19 and TRBJ1-5; weak D call: TRBD1 (6 bases). This CDR3 has 14 residues. Trimming cost V 7 bases and J 5 bases, with 15 bases left between them. CDR1 LNHDA and CDR2 SQIVND come from the germline V gene (reference sequence). The CDR3 region has the DNA TGTGCCAGTAAGGCAGGGGAGCAACATCAGCCCCAGCATTTT. It codes for CASKAGEQHQPQHF.

The gene calls are TRBV18 and TRBJ2-7; 7 nucleotides align to TRBD2. CDR1 KGHSH and CDR2 LQKENI come from the germline V gene. Trimming took 4 bases from V and 2 from J; bases not matched to a gene: 14. This CDR3 has 17 amino acids. This CDR3 is CASSRGLGLGGAYEQYF. DNA of the CDR3: TGTGCCAGCTCACGGGGACTTGGACTGGGAGGGGCCTACGAGCAGTACTTC.

The rearrangement joins TRBV2 to TRBJ2-3; D unclear. The CDR3 contains 12 residues. Trimming left V 4 bases short and J 2 bases short, with 4 bases between. CDR1 and CDR2 (germline): SNHLY, FYNNEI. Here the CDR3 reads CASSAYTDTQYF. In DNA form, the CDR3 reads TGTGCCAGCAGTGCGTACACAGATACGCAGTATTTT.

The CDR3 loop reads CASSQDEEYYGYTF. CDR3 sequence (DNA): TGCGCCAGCAGCCAAGACGAAGAGTACTATGGCTACACCTTC. J is TRBJ1-2 and V is TRBV4-1; D call uncertain. V dropped 0 bases and J dropped 3 bases, with 8 bases sitting between them. From germline, CDR1 is MGHRA and CDR2 YSYEKL. The length of the CDR3 is 14 residues.

V is TRBV5-1 and J is TRBJ2-7; 9 bases agree with TRBD2. This CDR3 has 16 residues. Unmatched junction bases numbered 14, after V lost 3 bases and J lost 7 bases. The germline V gene encodes CDR1 SGHRS and CDR2 YFSETQ. The CDR3 coding sequence is TGCGCCAGCAGCTATAAAGACTTAGCGGGAGCTGGGGAGCAGTACTTC. Translation: CASSYKDLAGAGEQYF.

The rearrangement links TRBV10-1 to TRBJ2-3; 7 positions match TRBD1. CDR1 WNHNN and CDR2 SYGVQD come from the germline V gene (reference sequence). This CDR3 comprises 17 residues. V lost 7 bases to trimming and J lost 0 bases; unmatched junction nucleotides: 13. The CDR3 sequence is CASILDRPKTSTDTQYF. The CDR3 nucleotides read TGCGCCAGCATCCTGGACAGGCCTAAAACTAGCACAGATACGCAGTATTTT.

The chain uses TRBV18 and TRBJ2-5; 9 nucleotides agree with TRBD1. The V segment lost 5 bases and the J segment 0 bases; nucleotides outside the gene matches: 4. CDR1 is KGHSH, CDR2 LQKENI, per germline. The CDR3 has 15 amino acids. Here the CDR3 reads CASSADRGYQETQYF. The CDR3 nucleotides are TGTGCCAGCTCAGCTGACAGGGGGTACCAAGAGACCCAGTACTTC.

This clone came up a few times. The chain's CDR3 is CASSEANNQPQHF. Written as DNA, the CDR3 is TGTGCCAGCAGCGAGGCCAACAATCAGCCCCAGCATTTT. The gene calls are TRBV7-9 and TRBJ1-5; D is unresolved. Deletions cut 5 bases from V and 3 bases from J, with 8 bases between. Germline CDR1 SEHNR, CDR2 FQNEAQ (reference sequence). The CDR3 is 13 residues long.

This chain joins TRBV5-4 and TRBJ2-1; 10 positions agree with TRBD1. Germline CDR1 is SGHNT and CDR2 is YYREEE (reference sequence). This CDR3 comprises 16 residues. V was pared by 5 bases and J by 10 bases, with 15 bases of the junction left unmatched. DNA of the CDR3: TGTGCCAGCAGTCGGTTTGTTGGACAGGGGGGGGACGAGCAGTTCTTC. It specifies CASSRFVGQGGDEQFF.

This rearrangement joins TRBV2 to TRBJ2-7, with no clear D. The CDR3 length is 11 residues. V dropped 6 bases and J dropped 6 bases, with 9 bases sitting between them. The germline gives CDR1 SNHLY, CDR2 FYNNEI. The CDR3 nucleotides are TGTGCCAGCAGGAGCTTACTCGAGCAGTACTTC. Amino acid sequence: CASRSLLEQYF.

The sample holds one count of this clone. The J gene is TRBJ2-1, the V gene TRBV7-9, with D perhaps TRBD2 (6 bases). Deletions cut 2 bases from V and 9 bases from J, with 14 bases between. This CDR3 comprises 14 residues. The germline gives CDR1 SEHNR, CDR2 FQNEAQ (reference sequence). Here the CDR3 reads CASSLTGVGGEQFF. In DNA form, the CDR3 reads TGTGCCAGCAGCTTAACGGGAGTGGGCGGTGAGCAGTTCTTC.

This chain joins TRBV28 and TRBJ1-4, with D possibly TRBD1 on 6 matching bases. The CDR3 extends over 15 amino acids. Per germline, CDR1 MDHEN and CDR2 SYDVKM. The V end was cut by 4 bases, the J end by 5 bases, with 14 bases between. CDR3 amino acids: CASSSLTGGNEKLFF. CDR3 sequence (DNA): TGTGCCAGCAGTTCCCTTACGGGGGGCAATGAAAAACTGTTTTTT.

The CDR3 here is CSAEDGDKQYF. The CDR3 DNA reads as TGCAGTGCTGAGGACGGGGACAAGCAGTATTTT. This rearrangement joins TRBV20-1 to TRBJ2-3; D might be TRBD1 (6 bases). Per the germline V gene, CDR1 is DFQATT and CDR2 is SNEGSKA (reference sequence). Trimming shortened V by 5 bases and J by 11 bases, and 14 bases separated the two germline ends. The CDR3 has 11 amino acids.